This T cell receptor (beta chain) stems from a study of T cells in Graves' hyperthyroidism and ophthalmopathy. The V end was cut by 6 bases, the J end by 4 bases, with 4 bases between. The CDR3 extends over 11 amino acids. Germline values: CDR1 MNHEY, CDR2 SMNVEV (reference sequence). Study-level findings and limits: Blood also held most thyroid clonotypes expanded beyond 0.001.

The sample holds many counts of this clonotype. What it binds is unknown. RNA transcripts gave rise to amplified TCR beta CDR3 regions. HTBI primers were the set used in a first-round RT-PCR of the TCR CDR3. TCRdb redid the calling of the multiplex PCR reads with MiXCR, one entry per CDR3 protein. The table has 620,000 or so distinct CDR3 sequences, about 15% seen once. The V gene is TRBV27, the J gene TRBJ2-1; D not certain. Sample: blood. The TCR originated in a woman between 45 and 60 years old with Graves' ophthalmopathy. DNA of the CDR3: TGTGCCAGCAGAAAATACAATGAGCAGTTCTTC. Translation: CASRKYNEQFF.